Described below is a single T cell receptor beta chain sequence and its context. Its binding antigen is unknown. Per-base quality was not reported, and no clone a single base away is much larger than it. The protocol used for the library was the immunoSEQ multiplex PCR assay. Primary melanoma tumor tissue underwent high-throughput sequencing of the T-cell receptor beta chain. The study's processing was this. TCRB CDR3 sharing between samples and the distribution of insertions and deletions were included in the repertoire analyses. A gradient-boosted model ranked how well the T-cell fraction predicted outcome compared with histopathological variables. Sourced from immuneACCESS, this table was stored by TCRdb with only in-frame sequences that have V and J called. A share of the clones is absent; for the studies checked, an unresolved V gene accounts for under half, and the remainder has no known explanation. V and J calls and clone size follow that table, whereas D and trimming were derived from the DNA. This sample has about 1,100 clones in its table, and roughly 86% of those were observed once. Of the sample, approximately 35% falls within the top ten clones.

The patients had surgically resected primary melanoma that was considered potentially curable but at risk of metastatic recurrence. From the cysteine up to the phenylalanine, the CDR3 has a length of 14 residues. Only the CDR3 DNA stays, 42 bases, in frame from base 1. Looking up the germline V gene yields CDR1 MDHEN and CDR2 SYDVKM. Cut back by 3 bases and 5 bases, the V and J ends lie 11 bases apart. The data were obtained in a study of primary melanoma T cells and metastatic recurrence (dated by TCRdb to about 2020). Notes on the research overall: The cohort was made up of approximately 200 primary melanomas of stage T2 to T4, with thickness greater than 1 mm. Whether patient outcome could be predicted by T-cell fraction and T-cell repertoire clonality in primary melanoma tumors was the question this study put to the test. The T-cell fraction measured by TCR beta sequencing was weighed against progression-free survival, the clinical outcome chosen for the comparison. The sequencing-derived T-cell fraction was compared with histopathological grading of tumor-infiltrating lymphocytes.

What the research found in general, with its limitations: Progression-free survival was reportedly predicted by the tumor T-cell fraction independently of thickness, ulceration, mitotic rate and age. Adding T-cell fraction to tumor thickness reportedly improved progression-free survival prediction more than adding any other histopathological variable. An effective T-cell-mediated antitumor response in primary melanoma was presented by the authors only as a suggestion rather than as a demonstrated mechanism. Regardless of nodal disease, mitotic rate or ulceration status, a T-cell fraction above 20% appeared to be protective.

This receptor was obtained from a human donor with melanoma. The V and J segments used are TRBV28 and TRBJ1-5; no confident D gene assignment can be made. The sample comprised melanoma tumor tissue. The CDR3 in this case is CASSLIKTYQPQHF. In nucleotide form, the sequence is TGTGCCAGCAGTTTGATTAAGACTTATCAGCCCCAGCATTTT.